Following are 7 T cell receptor beta chains from one sample sequenced in a study of a mutant IDH1 vaccine in newly diagnosed glioma. Which antigens these TCRs recognize remains unknown. Sequencing used immunoSEQ multiplex PCR; TCRdb keeps in-frame clones, though not all of them. This table has 43,000 or so clones, roughly 92% appearing once. Time point: week 35, safety follow-up. The content of each vaccine dose was 300 ug of mutant IDH1 20-mer peptide, and topical imiquimod accompanied it. The sequences come from PBMCs, collected from a glioma patient whose treatment included an IDH1 peptide vaccine. The receptors derive from a man aged 45 to 65 with glioma.

The rearrangement links TRBV7-8 to TRBJ2-3; TRBD2 matches at 8 bases. Trimming took 1 base from V and 2 from J; bases not matched to a gene: 5. The CDR3 sequence is 16 residues long. In germline, CDR1 is SGHVS, CDR2 FQNEAQ. CDR3 in DNA: TGTGCCAGCAGCTTAGATGCGGGGGGATACACAGATACGCAGTATTTT. Its translation is CASSLDAGGYTDTQYF. Using reference TRBV7-8 and TRBJ2-3 for the parts outside the CDR3, the full variable domain is GAGVSQSPRYKVAKRGQDVALRCDPISGHVSLFWYQQALGQGPEFLTYFQNEAQLDKSGLPSDRFFAERPEGSVSTLKIQRTQQEDSAVYLCASSLDAGGYTDTQYFGPGTRLTVL.

The chain carries TRBV2 and TRBJ1-2; 7 bases line up with TRBD1. This CDR3 has 14 residues. The germline V gene has CDR1 SNHLY and CDR2 FYNNEI. Unmatched junction bases numbered 16, after V lost 10 bases and J lost 8 bases. This CDR3 is CANSNLRDSQGYTF. The CDR3 DNA is TGTGCCAACTCGAATCTCCGGGACAGTCAAGGCTACACCTTC.

The CDR3 sequence is CASSRYNSPLHF. CDR3 coding DNA: TGTGCCAGCAGCCGCTATAATTCACCCCTCCACTTT. The genes are TRBV28 and TRBJ1-6; D unresolved. The ends were cut back, 6 bases at V and 3 bases at J, with 3 bases in the middle. The CDR3 sequence is 12 residues long. Per germline, CDR1 MDHEN and CDR2 SYDVKM.

This chain links TRBV18 with TRBJ1-4; D gene uncertain. The V and J ends lost 0 bases and 8 bases respectively, with 10 bases between them. The CDR3 consists of 14 residues. Germline V gives CDR1 KGHSH, CDR2 LQKENI. CDR3 residues: CASSPPTNREKLFF. The DNA of the CDR3 is TGTGCCAGCTCACCACCGACGAATCGGGAAAAACTGTTTTTT.

This chain links TRBV30 with TRBJ2-3, with D unclear. Germline-derived CDR1 and CDR2 are GTSNPN and SVGIG (reference sequence). Trimming shortened V by 6 bases and J by 3 bases, and 16 bases separated the two germline ends. The CDR3 totals 14 residues. The CDR3 DNA reads as TGTGCCTGTTTCCTTGGGGTTCATACAGATACGCAGTATTTT. Protein product: CACFLGVHTDTQYF.

V usage is TRBV7-2 and J usage is TRBJ1-1; TRBD1 aligns across 9 bases. Germline CDR1 and CDR2: SGHTA and FQGNSA. The CDR3 is 14 amino acids. After removal of 4 bases from V and 8 bases from J, the junction contained 8 bases not matched to a gene. The CDR3 region has the DNA TGTGCCAGCAGCTCCGACGGGGACAGGGCGGAAGCTTTCTTT. It is translated as CASSSDGDRAEAFF. Together with reference TRBV7-2 and TRBJ1-1, the CDR3 gives the full variable domain: GAGVSQSPSNKVTEKGKDVELRCDPISGHTALYWYRQSLGQGLEFLIYFQGNSAPDKSGLPSDRFSAERTGGSVSTLTIQRTQQEDSAVYLCASSSDGDRAEAFFGQGTRLTVV.

The V call is TRBV10-2, the J call TRBJ1-2; TRBD1 is a possible D gene (6 bases). The ends were cut back, 5 bases at V and 4 bases at J, with 8 bases in the middle. CDR3 size: 12 residues. Germline V gene lookup returns CDR1 WSHSY and CDR2 SAAADI. The CDR3 DNA reads TGCGCCAGCAGTTTACAGGGCTATGGCTACACCTTC. Translated: CASSLQGYGYTF.